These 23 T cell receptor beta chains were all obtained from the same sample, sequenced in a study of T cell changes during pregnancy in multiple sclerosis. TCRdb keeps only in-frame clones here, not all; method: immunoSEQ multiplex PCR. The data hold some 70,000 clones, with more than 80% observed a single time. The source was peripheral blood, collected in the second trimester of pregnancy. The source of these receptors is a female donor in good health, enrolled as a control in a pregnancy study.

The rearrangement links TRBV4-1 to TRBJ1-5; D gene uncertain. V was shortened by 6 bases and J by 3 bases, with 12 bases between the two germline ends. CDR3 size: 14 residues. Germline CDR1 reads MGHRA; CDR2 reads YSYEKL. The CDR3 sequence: CASSPGETNQPQHF. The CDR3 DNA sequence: TGCGCCAGCAGTCCGGGTGAGACCAATCAGCCCCAGCATTTT.

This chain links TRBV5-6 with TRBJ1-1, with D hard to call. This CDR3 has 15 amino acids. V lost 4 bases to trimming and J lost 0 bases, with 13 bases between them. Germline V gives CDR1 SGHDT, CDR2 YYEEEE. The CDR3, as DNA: TGTGCCAGCAGCCCACTGCGGAGAATGAACACTGAAGCTTTCTTT. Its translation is CASSPLRRMNTEAFF.

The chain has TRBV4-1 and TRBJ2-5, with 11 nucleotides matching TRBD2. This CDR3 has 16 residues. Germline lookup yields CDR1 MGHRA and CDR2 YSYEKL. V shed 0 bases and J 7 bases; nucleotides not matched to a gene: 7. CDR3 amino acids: CASSQDTSGGLGTQYF. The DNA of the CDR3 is TGCGCCAGCAGCCAAGATACTAGCGGGGGCCTAGGGACCCAGTACTTC.

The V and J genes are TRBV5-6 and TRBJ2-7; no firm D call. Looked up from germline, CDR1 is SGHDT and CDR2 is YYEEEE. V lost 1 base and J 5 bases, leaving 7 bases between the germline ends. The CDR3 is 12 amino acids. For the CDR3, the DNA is TGTGCCAGCAGCTTGCCTGCGGACGAGCAGTACTTC. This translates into CASSLPADEQYF.

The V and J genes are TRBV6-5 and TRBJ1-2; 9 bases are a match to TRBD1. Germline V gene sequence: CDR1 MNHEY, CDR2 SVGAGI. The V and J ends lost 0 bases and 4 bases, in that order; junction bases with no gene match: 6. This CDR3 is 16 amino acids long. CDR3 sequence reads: CASSYSGTGNLYGYTF. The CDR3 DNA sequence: TGTGCCAGCAGTTACTCCGGGACAGGGAACCTCTATGGCTACACCTTC.

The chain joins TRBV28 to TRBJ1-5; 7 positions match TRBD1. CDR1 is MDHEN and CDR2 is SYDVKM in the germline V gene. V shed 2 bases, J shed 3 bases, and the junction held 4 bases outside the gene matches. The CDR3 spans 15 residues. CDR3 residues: CASSLPGGYNQPQHF. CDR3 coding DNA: TGTGCCAGCAGTTTACCAGGGGGTTACAATCAGCCCCAGCATTTT.

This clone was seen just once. This CDR3 reads CASSRDSTNYGYTF. CDR3 in DNA: TGTGCCAGCAGCCGGGACAGTACTAACTATGGCTACACCTTC. The genes are TRBV5-4 and TRBJ1-2; 7 bases line up with TRBD1. Germline lookup yields CDR1 SGHNT and CDR2 YYREEE (reference sequence). Trimming at V came to 4 bases and at J to 0 bases, leaving 3 bases not matched to a gene. The CDR3 totals 14 residues. Looking up the rest from reference TRBV5-4 and TRBJ1-2 gives the full variable domain: ETGVTQSPTHLIKTRGQQVTLRCSSQSGHNTVSWYQQALGQGPQFIFQYYREEENGRGNFPPRFSGLQFPNYSSELNVNALELDDSALYLCASSRDSTNYGYTFGSGTRLTVV.

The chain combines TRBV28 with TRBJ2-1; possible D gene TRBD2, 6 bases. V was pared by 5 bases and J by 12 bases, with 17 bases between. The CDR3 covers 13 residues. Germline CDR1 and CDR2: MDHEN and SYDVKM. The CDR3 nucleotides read TGTGCCAGCAGTCTCTCCCAGCGGGTGGCGCAGTTCTTC. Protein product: CASSLSQRVAQFF.

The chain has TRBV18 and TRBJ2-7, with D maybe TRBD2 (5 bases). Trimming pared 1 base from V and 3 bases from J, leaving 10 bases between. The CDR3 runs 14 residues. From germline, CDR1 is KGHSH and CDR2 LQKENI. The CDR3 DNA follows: TGTGCCAGCTCACCACGAGGCGAGGGCTACGAGCAGTACTTC. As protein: CASSPRGEGYEQYF.

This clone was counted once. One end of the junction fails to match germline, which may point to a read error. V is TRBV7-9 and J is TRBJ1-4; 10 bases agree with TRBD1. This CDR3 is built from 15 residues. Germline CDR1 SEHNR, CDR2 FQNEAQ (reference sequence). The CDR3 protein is CASRRAGTGVAETVF. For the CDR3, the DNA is TGTGCCAGCAGACGCGCCGGGACAGGGGTTGCGGAGACGGTTTTT.

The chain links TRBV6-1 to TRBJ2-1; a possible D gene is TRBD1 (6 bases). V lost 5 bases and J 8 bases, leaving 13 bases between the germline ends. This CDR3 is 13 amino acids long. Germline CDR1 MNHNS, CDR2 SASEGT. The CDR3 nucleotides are TGTGCCAGCAGTCGCGACAGGTTCGATGAGCAGTTCTTC. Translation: CASSRDRFDEQFF.

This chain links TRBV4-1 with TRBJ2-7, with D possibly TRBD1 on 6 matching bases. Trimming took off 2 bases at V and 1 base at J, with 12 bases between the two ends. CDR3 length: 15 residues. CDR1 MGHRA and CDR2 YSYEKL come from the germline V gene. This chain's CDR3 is CASSQPGEPSYEQYF. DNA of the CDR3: TGCGCCAGCAGCCAACCAGGGGAACCGTCCTACGAGCAGTACTTC.

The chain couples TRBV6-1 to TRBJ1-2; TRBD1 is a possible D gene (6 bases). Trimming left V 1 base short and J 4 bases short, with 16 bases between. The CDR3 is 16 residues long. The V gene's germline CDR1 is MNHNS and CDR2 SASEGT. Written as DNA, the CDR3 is TGTGCCAGCAGTGAAGTTTACAGGGTTGGTGGCTATGGCTACACCTTC. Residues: CASSEVYRVGGYGYTF.

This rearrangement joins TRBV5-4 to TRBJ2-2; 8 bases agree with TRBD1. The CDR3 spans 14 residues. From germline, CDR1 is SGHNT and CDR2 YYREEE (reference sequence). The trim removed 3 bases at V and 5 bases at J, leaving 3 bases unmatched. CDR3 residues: CASSYGQGTGELFF. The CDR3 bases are TGTGCCAGCAGCTATGGACAGGGTACCGGGGAGCTGTTTTTT.

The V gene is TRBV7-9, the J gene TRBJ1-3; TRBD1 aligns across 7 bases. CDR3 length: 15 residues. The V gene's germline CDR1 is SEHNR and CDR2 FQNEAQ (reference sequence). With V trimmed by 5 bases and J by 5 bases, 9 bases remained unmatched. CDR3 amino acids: CASSRTGDSRNTIYF. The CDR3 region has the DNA TGTGCCAGCAGCCGGACTGGGGACAGCAGAAACACCATATATTTT.

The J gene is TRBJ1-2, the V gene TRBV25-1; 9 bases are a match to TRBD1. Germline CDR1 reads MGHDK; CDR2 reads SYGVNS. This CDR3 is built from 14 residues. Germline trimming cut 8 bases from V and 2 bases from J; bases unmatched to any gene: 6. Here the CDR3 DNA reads TGTGCCAGCGTACCGGGACAGGGAAACTATGGCTACACCTTC. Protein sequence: CASVPGQGNYGYTF.

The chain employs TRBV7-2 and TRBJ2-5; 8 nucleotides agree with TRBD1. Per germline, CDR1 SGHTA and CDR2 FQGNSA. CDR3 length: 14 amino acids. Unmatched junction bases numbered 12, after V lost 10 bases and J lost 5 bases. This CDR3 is CATKDRGGGETQYF. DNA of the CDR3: TGTGCCACCAAAGACAGGGGCGGTGGGGAGACCCAGTACTTC.

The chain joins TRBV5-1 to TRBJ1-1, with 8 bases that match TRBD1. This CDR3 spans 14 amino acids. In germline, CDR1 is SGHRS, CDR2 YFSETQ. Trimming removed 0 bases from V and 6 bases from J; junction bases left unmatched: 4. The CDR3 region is CASSLGDRGPEAFF. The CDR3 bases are TGCGCCAGCAGCTTGGGCGACAGGGGTCCTGAAGCTTTCTTT. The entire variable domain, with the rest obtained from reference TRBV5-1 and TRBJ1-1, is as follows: KAGVTQTPRYLIKTRGQQVTLSCSPISGHRSVSWYQQTPGQGLQFLFEYFSETQRNKGNFPGRFSGRQFSNSRSEMNVSTLELGDSALYLCASSLGDRGPEAFFGQGTRLTVV.

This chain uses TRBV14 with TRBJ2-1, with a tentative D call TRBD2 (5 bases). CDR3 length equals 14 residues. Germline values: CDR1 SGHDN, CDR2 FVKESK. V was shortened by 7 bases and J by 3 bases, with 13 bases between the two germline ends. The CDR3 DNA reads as TGTGCCAGCACTGAGCGGTTGGGCTACAATGAGCAGTTCTTC. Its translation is CASTERLGYNEQFF. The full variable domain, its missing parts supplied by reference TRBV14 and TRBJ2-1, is EAGVTQFPSHSVIEKGQTVTLRCDPISGHDNLYWYRRVMGKEIKFLLHFVKESKQDESGMPNNRFLAERTGGTYSTLKVQPAELEDSGVYFCASTERLGYNEQFFGPGTRLTVL.

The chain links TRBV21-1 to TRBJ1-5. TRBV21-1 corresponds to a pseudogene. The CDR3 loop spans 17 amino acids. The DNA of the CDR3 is TGTGCCAGCAGCAAATTGATCCTGAGTAATAGCAATCAGCCCCAGCATTTT. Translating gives CASSKLILSNSNQPQHF.

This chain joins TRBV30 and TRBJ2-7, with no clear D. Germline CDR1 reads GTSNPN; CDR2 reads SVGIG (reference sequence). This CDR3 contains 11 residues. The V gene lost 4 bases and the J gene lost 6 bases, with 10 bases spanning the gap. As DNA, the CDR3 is TGTGCCTGGACCCTGGGCCTCGAGCAGTACTTC. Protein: CAWTLGLEQYF.

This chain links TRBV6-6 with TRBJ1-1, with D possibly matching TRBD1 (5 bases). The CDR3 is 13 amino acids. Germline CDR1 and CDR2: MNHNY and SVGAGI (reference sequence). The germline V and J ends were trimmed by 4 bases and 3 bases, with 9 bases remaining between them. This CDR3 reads CASSLQEYTEAFF. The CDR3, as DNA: TGTGCCAGCAGTTTACAGGAATACACTGAAGCTTTCTTT.

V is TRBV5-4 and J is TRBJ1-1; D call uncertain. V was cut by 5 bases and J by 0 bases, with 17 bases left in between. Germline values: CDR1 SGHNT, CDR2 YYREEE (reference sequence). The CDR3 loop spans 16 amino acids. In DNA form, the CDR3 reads TGTGCCAGCAGTGGTCGGACGGGAGGGCTGAACACTGAAGCTTTCTTT. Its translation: CASSGRTGGLNTEAFF.